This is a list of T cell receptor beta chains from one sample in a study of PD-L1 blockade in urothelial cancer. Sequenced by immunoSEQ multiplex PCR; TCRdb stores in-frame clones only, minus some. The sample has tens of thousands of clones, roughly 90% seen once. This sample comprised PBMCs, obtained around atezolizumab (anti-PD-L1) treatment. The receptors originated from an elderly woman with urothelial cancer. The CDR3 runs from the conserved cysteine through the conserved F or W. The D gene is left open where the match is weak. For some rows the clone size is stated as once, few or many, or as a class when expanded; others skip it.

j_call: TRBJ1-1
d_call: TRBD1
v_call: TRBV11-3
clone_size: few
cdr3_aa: CASSQGDRGGDTEAFF
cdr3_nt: TGTGCCAGCAGCCAAGGGGACAGGGGTGGCGACACTGAAGCTTTCTTT

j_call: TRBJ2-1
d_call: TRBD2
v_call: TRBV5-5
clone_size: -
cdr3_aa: CASSSIQAGGDYNEQFF
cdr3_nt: TGTGCCAGCAGCTCTATCCAGGCGGGAGGGGACTACAATGAGCAGTTCTTC

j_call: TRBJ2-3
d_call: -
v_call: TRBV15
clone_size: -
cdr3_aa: CATSRGRGDTQYF
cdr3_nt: TGTGCCACCAGCAGAGGCAGGGGAGATACGCAGTATTTT

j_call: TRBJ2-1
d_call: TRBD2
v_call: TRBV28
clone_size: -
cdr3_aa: CASSPSGRLRSDEQFF
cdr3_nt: TGTGCCAGCAGTCCTAGCGGGAGACTCCGAAGCGATGAGCAGTTCTTC

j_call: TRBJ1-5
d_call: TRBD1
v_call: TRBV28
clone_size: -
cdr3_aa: CASSSPLWTGNQPQHF
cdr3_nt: TGTGCCAGCAGTTCACCCCTCTGGACAGGGAATCAGCCCCAGCATTTT

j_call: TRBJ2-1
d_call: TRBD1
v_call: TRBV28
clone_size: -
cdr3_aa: CASRRTGLYNEQFF
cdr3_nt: TGTGCCAGCAGGAGGACAGGGTTATACAATGAGCAGTTCTTC

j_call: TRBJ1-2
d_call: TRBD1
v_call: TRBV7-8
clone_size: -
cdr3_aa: CASSSIYRGDYGYTF
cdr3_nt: TGTGCCAGCAGCTCAATATACAGGGGCGACTATGGCTACACCTTC

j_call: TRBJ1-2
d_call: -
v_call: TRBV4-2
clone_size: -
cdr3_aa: CASSQEATNYGYTF
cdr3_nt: TGTGCCAGCAGCCAAGAAGCCACTAACTATGGCTACACCTTC

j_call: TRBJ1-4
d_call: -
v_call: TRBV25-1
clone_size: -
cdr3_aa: CASSRPTGSNEKLFF
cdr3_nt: TGTGCCAGCAGCCGACCCACAGGGTCTAATGAAAAACTGTTTTTT

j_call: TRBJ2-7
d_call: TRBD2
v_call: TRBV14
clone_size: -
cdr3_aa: CASSPLAGGNEQYF
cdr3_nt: TGTGCCAGCAGCCCGTTAGCGGGAGGAAACGAGCAGTACTTC

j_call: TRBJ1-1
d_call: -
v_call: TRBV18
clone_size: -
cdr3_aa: CASSPLAENTEAFF
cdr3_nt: TGTGCCAGCTCACCACTGGCGGAGAACACTGAAGCTTTCTTT

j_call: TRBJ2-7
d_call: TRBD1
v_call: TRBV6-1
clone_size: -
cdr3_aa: CASSEAVDPSGGAKYF
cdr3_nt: TGTGCCAGCAGTGAAGCAGTTGACCCCTCAGGGGGCGCCAAGTACTTC

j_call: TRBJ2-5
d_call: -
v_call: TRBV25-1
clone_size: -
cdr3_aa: CASSRSLGGQETQYF
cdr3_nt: TGTGCCAGCAGCCGCTCCCTTGGGGGGCAAGAGACCCAGTACTTC

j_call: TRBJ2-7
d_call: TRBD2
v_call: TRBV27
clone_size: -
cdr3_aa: CASSFLAGDGEQYF
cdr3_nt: TGTGCCAGCAGTTTCTTAGCGGGAGACGGTGAGCAGTACTTC

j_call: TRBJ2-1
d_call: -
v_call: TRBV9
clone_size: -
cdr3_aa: CASSVDSRSYNEQFF
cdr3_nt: TGTGCCAGCAGCGTAGACTCCCGTTCCTACAATGAGCAGTTCTTC

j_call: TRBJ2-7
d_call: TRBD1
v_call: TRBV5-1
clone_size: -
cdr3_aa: CASSLGQGASEQYF
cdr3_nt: TGCGCCAGCAGCTTGGGACAGGGGGCCAGCGAGCAGTACTTC

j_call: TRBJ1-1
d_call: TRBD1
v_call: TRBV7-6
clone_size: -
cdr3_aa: CASSVRQGGTEAFF
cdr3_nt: TGTGCCAGCAGCGTTAGACAGGGGGGGACTGAAGCTTTCTTT

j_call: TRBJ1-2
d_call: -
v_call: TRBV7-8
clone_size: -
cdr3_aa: CASSGGGVEGYTF
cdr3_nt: TGTGCCAGCAGCGGGGGAGGGGTAGAGGGCTACACCTTC

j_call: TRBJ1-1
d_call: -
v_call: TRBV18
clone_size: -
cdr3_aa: CASSPVRENTEAFF
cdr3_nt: TGTGCCAGCTCACCAGTCAGGGAAAACACTGAAGCTTTCTTT

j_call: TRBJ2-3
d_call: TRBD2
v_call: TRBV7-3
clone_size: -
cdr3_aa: CASSLRLAGSGTDTQYF
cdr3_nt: TGTGCCAGCAGCTTACGCTTAGCGGGGAGCGGTACAGATACGCAGTATTTT

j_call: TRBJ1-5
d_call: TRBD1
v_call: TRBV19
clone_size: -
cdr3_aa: CASSIDGTGFNQPQHF
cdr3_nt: TGTGCCAGTAGTATAGATGGGACAGGGTTTAATCAGCCCCAGCATTTT

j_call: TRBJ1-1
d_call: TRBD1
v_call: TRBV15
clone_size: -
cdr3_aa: CATSRGGQGNTEAFF
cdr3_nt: TGTGCCACCAGCAGAGGGGGACAGGGGAACACTGAAGCTTTCTTT

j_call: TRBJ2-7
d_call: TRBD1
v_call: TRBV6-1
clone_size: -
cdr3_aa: CATDRARYEQYF
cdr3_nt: TGTGCCACGGACAGGGCTCGATACGAGCAGTACTTC

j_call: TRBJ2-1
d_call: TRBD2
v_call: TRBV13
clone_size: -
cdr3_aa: CASSLVAGYNEQFF
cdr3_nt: TGTGCCAGCAGCTTAGTAGCGGGGTACAATGAGCAGTTCTTC

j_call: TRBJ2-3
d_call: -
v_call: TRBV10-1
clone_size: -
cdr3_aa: CASSAADQARTQYF
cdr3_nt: TGCGCCAGCAGTGCAGCGGACCAGGCACGTACGCAGTATTTT

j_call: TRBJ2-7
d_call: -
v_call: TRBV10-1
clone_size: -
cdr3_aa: CASSVNRVTEQYF
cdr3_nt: TGCGCCAGCAGTGTTAACAGGGTTACCGAGCAGTACTTC

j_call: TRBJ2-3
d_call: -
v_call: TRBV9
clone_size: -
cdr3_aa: CASSVGGVGTDTQYF
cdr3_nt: TGTGCCAGCAGCGTAGGGGGAGTGGGTACAGATACGCAGTATTTT

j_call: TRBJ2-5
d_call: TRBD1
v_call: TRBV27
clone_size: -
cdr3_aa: CASADFGTGGETQYF
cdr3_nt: TGTGCCAGTGCTGATTTCGGGACAGGGGGCGAGACCCAGTACTTC

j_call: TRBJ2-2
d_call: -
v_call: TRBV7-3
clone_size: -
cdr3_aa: CASSLSEQELFF
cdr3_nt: TGTGCCAGCAGCTTATCCGAACAGGAGCTGTTTTTT

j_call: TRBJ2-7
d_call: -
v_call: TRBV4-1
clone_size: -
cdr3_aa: CASSQDLVRKPHF
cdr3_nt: TGCGCCAGCAGCCAAGATCTCGTAAGAAAGCCCCACTTC

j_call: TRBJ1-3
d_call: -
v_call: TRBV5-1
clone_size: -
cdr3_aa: CASSLAGAPSGNTIYF
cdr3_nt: TGCGCCAGCAGCTTGGCAGGGGCCCCCTCTGGAAACACCATATATTTT

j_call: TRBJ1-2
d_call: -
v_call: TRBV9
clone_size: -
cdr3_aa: CASSVGPTAGQEGYTF
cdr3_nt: TGTGCCAGCAGCGTAGGCCCGACAGCCGGGCAAGAAGGCTACACCTTC

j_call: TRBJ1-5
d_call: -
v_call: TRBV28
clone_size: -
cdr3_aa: CASRAGDISNQPQHF
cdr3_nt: TGTGCCAGCAGGGCGGGGGACATTAGCAATCAGCCCCAGCATTTT

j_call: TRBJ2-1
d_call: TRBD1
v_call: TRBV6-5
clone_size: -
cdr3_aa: CASRAGQGANEQFF
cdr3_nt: TGTGCCAGCAGAGCCGGACAGGGGGCTAATGAGCAGTTCTTC

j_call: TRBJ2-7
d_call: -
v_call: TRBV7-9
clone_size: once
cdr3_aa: CASSFSSYEQYF
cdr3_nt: TGTGCCAGCAGCTTCAGTTCCTACGAGCAGTACTTC

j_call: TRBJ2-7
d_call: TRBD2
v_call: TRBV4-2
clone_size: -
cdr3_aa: CASSRAGTSGSVPTYEQYF
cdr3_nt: TGTGCCAGCAGCCGAGCCGGGACTAGCGGGAGCGTTCCAACCTACGAGCAGTACTTC

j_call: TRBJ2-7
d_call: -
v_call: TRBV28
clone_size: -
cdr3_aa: CASSISTGRYEQYF
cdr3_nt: TGTGCCAGCAGCATAAGTACAGGGCGGTACGAGCAGTACTTC

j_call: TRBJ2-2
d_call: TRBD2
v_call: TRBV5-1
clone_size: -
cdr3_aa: CASSLGLAGGPDGELFF
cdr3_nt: TGCGCCAGCAGCTTGGGACTAGCGGGAGGGCCGGACGGGGAGCTGTTTTTT

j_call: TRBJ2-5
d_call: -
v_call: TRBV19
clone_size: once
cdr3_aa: CASSTGGWQETQYF
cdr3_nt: TGTGCCAGTAGTACCGGCGGGTGGCAAGAGACCCAGTACTTC

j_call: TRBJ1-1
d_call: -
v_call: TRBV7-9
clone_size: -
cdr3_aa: CASSGALNTEAFF
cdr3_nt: TGTGCCAGCAGTGGGGCCCTGAACACTGAAGCTTTCTTT

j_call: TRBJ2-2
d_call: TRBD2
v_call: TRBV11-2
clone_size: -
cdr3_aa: CASSSGLAGGQGELFF
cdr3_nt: TGTGCCAGCAGCTCCGGACTAGCGGGAGGGCAGGGGGAGCTGTTTTTT

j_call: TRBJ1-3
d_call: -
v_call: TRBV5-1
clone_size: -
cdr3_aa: CASSSQGSSSGNTIYF
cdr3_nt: TGCGCCAGCAGCTCACAGGGCTCTAGCTCTGGAAACACCATATATTTT

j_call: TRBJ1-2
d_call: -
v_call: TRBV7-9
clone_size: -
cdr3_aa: CASSLSAGNGYTF
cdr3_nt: TGTGCCAGCAGCTTATCGGCAGGGAATGGCTACACCTTC

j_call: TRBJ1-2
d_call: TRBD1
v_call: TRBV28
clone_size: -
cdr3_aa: CASRQGLRKNYGYTF
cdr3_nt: TGTGCCAGCAGACAGGGGCTACGGAAGAACTATGGCTACACCTTC

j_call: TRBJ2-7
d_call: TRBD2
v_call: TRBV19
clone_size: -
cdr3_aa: CASSIEGLAGGPLREQYF
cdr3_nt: TGTGCCAGTAGTATAGAGGGACTAGCGGGAGGGCCGCTACGTGAGCAGTACTTC

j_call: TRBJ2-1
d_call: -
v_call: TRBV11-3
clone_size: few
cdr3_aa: CASSSMADNEQFF
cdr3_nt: TGTGCCAGCAGCTCGATGGCAGACAATGAGCAGTTCTTC

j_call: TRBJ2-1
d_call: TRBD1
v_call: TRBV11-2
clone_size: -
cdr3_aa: CASSSKGTGSSYNEQFF
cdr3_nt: TGTGCCAGCAGCTCCAAGGGGACAGGGAGCTCCTACAATGAGCAGTTCTTC

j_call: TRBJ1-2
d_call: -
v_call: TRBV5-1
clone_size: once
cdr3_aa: CASSFGGDYGYTF
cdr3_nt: TGCGCCAGCAGCTTTGGCGGAGACTATGGCTACACCTTC